Sequencing of this T cell receptor beta chain was carried out in a study of identical twins (dated by TCRdb to 2016 to 2017). Notes on the research overall: To test whether fetal clonotypes persist, this study deep-sequenced TCR alpha and beta repertoires from monozygotic twins, from unrelated adults of various ages, and from cord blood. Replicate twin experiments were performed at different times using different library preparation protocols to rule out contamination. Summary of the overall study and its limitations: Compared with coincidental sharing between unrelated individuals, an excess of low generation-probability sequences was observed among out-of-frame TCR alpha sequences shared between twins. Conclusions relied on cross-sectional statistical analysis, since the same donors could not be followed over many years. Abundant cord blood beta clonotypes had fewer insertions, young adult naive repertoires showed a similar but weaker trend, and memory repertoires showed no such trend. A weaker excess of twin sharing was found in beta out-of-frame sequences because the signal-to-noise ratio was lowered by fewer shared sequences. In monozygotic twins, recombination models systematically underestimated out-of-frame TCR alpha sharing, but the models matched the sharing seen between unrelated individuals. Zero-insertion analyses could be partly confounded by invariant T cells such as MAIT and iNKT, though diverse VJ usage argued against such confounding for most clonotypes.

This clonotype has more than one count but fewer than ten. Its specific antigen is unknown. There are no base qualities to consult, and no much larger clone falls within one base. The protocol used for the library was 5' RACE. TCRdb names Illumina HiSeq 2000 as the instrument used. A universal primer binding site was added through template switching, and the final cDNA carried a unique molecular identifier so that TCR cDNA molecules could be counted accurately. First-strand cDNA for TCR alpha and beta chains was synthesized from specific primers in the conserved constant-segment region. To control for contamination, every cDNA library was double barcoded, receiving both a SMART-Mk sample barcode and Illumina barcodes. TruSeq adapter sequences along with Illumina sample barcodes were introduced in two successive PCR steps. TCR alpha and beta cDNA libraries were sequenced on the Illumina HiSeq platform with custom primers. The paper's processing steps were these. Raw reads were processed with MiGEC to extract unique molecular identifiers, and MiXCR was used to determine CDR3 positions. For each individual, recombination models were inferred using an EM algorithm with the repgenHMM and IGoR tools. The analysis of shared clonotypes was done with the tcR package in R, with sharing normalized by the product of cloneset sizes. To study raw recombination free of thymic and clonal selection effects, out-of-frame nonproductive sequences were analyzed. TCRdb reanalyzed the raw reads on its own, using fastp at Q25 for trimming and MiXCR for clone calling, and kept in-frame beta chains. Each entry merges the rows of one CDR3 protein and shows their most common DNA and genes. The V and J calls were not made by the authors but by TCRdb's processing. The sample table shows roughly 200,000 distinct CDR3 sequences, and about 15% are seen once. 40% of the sample is held by the ten biggest clonotypes.

Only healthy Caucasian donors were included. The twin cohort consisted of three pairs of female monozygotic twins, all aged roughly 18 to 30 years. Positive isolation kits from Invitrogen were used to isolate the CD4+ and CD8+ T cell populations. This sample was shared with a second study, whose subject was T cells expressing NK-cell markers. According to the second study: Three sorted T-cell subsets (CD3+CD56+NKG2C+, CD3+CD56+NKG2C- and CD3+CD56-NKG2C+) from fewer than 10 donors had their TCR beta-chain repertoires profiled. Among the eight sequenced donors, seven were HCMV-seropositive and one was HCMV-seronegative. In several experiments an anti-gammadeltaTCR antibody was added to restrict sorting to alphabetaTCR-expressing T cells. In several donors, the dominant CD3+CD56+NKG2C+ clonotypes ranked among the top 10 CD8+ clonotypes, making up about 1.0-8% of CD8+ T cells. Those dominant clonotypes were again the most abundant among CD3+CD56-NKG2C+ cells in a few donors, at 28.3-60.1%. Whether the expanded NKG2C-expressing T cell clones were specific for HCMV antigens remained unclear. Randomly selected healthy volunteers, three men and five women, were used as the eight sequenced donors. HCMV serostatus was determined by detecting HCMV-specific IgG in serum with a commercial ELISA kit. MIGEC was used to demultiplex reads and group the reads by UMI, and MiTCR was used to assemble and quantify clonotypes. To exclude erroneous sequences, only TCR cDNA sequences supported by at least two reads were retained. The tcR package was used for downstream repertoire analysis, and clonotypes were matched across fractions by CDR3 nucleotide sequence plus V segment. VDJmatch was used to annotate antigen specificity against VDJdb, with one amino acid substitution allowed in CDR3.

Sequencing input: CD8+ T cells sorted from blood. This clonotype was obtained from a woman aged 18-30 years in good health.

Here the CDR3 is given as CASRKLARTSGNNEQFF. In nucleotide form, the sequence is TGTGCCAGCAGGAAACTAGCGCGGACTAGCGGCAACAATGAGCAGTTCTTC. The sequence joins TRBV11-2 to TRBJ2-1, and 10 bases in between align with TRBD2. V loses 6 bases at its end and J loses 5 bases; junction bases beyond the gene matches: 13. CDR1 SGHAT and CDR2 FQNNGV are derived from the germline V gene. The CDR3 runs 17 amino acids, cysteine and phenylalanine included. Only CDR3 DNA remains: 51 bases, in frame from the first base.